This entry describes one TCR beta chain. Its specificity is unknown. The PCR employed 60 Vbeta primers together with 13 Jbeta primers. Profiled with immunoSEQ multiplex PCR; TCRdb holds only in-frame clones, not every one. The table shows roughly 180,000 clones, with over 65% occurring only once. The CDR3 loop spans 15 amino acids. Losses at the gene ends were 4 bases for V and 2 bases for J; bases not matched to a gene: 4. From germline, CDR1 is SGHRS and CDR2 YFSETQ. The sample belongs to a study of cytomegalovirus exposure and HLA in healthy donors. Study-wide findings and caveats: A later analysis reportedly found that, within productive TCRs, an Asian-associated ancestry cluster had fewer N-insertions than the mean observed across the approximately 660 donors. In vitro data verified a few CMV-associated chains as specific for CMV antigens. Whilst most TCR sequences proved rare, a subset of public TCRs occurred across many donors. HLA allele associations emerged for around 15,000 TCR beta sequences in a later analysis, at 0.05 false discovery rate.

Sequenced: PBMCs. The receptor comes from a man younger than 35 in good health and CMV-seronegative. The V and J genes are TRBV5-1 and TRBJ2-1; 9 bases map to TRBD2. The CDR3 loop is CASSPAGGPYNEQFF. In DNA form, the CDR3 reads TGCGCCAGCAGCCCAGCGGGAGGCCCCTACAATGAGCAGTTCTTC.